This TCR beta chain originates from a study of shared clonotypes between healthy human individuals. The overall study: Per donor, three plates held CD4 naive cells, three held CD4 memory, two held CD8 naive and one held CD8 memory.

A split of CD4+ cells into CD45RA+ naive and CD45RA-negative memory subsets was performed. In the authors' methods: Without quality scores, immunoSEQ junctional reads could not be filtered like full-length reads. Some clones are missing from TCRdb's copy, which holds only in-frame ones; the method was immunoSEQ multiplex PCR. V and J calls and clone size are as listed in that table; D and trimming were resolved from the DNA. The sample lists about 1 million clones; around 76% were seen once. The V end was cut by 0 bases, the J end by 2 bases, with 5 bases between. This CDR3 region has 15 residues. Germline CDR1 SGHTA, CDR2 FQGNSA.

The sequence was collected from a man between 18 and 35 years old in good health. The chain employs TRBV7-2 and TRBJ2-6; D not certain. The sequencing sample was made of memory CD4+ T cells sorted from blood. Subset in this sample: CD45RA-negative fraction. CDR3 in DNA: TGTGCCAGCAGCTTAGCGGCTACTGGGGCCAACGTCCTGACTTTC. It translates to CASSLAATGANVLTF. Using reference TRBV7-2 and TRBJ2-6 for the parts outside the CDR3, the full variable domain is GAGVSQSPSNKVTEKGKDVELRCDPISGHTALYWYRQSLGQGLEFLIYFQGNSAPDKSGLPSDRFSAERTGGSVSTLTIQRTQQEDSAVYLCASSLAATGANVLTFGAGSRLTVL.